This T cell receptor beta chain was captured in a study of T-cell memory formation after mild COVID-19. The CDR3 length is 16 residues. The germline gives CDR1 SEHNR, CDR2 FQNEAQ (reference sequence). J gave up 2 bases and V 5 bases, and 11 bases lay outside the gene matches. TCRdb re-derived calls from the 5' RACE reads in MiXCR, one entry per CDR3 protein. The profile shows roughly 300,000 distinct CDR3 sequences, 8.2% of them singletons. This clonotype occurred a few times. This TCR was sampled from a man between 18 and 35 years old who had mild COVID-19 (a few samples of this study predate the infection). Cell type and time point are not known. Sequencing was done on a sample of PBMCs or a T cell subset sorted from them (not recorded which). The J gene is TRBJ2-7, the V gene TRBV7-9; TRBD1 matches 8 bases. Written as DNA, the CDR3 is TGTGCCAGCAGCCTCCGGCCCGGGACAGGAGCCTACGAGCAGTACTTC. It translates to CASSLRPGTGAYEQYF.